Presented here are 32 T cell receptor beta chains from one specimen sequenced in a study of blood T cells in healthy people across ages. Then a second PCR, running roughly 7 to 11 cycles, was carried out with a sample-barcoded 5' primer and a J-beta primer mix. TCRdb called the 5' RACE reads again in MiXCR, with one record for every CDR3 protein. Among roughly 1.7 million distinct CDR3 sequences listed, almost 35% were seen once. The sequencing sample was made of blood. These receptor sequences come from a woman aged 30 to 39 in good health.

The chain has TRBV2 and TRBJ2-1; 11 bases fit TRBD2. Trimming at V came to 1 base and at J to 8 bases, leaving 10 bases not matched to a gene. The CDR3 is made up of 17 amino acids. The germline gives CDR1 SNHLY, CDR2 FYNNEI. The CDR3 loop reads CASSEGVTSGKIYEQFF. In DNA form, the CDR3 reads TGTGCCAGCAGTGAAGGCGTGACTAGCGGGAAAATCTATGAGCAGTTCTTC.

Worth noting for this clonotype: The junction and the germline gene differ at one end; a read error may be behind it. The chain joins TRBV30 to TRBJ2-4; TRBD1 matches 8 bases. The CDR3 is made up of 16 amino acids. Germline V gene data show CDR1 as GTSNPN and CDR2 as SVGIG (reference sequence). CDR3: CAWSVQGDIAKNIQYF. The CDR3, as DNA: TGTGCTTGGAGTGTACAGGGGGATATAGCCAAAAACATTCAGTACTTC.

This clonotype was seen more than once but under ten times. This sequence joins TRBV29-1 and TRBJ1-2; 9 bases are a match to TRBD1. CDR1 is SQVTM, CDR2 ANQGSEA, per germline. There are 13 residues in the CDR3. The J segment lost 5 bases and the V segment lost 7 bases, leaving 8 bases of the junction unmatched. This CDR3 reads CSGGQGSAYGYTF. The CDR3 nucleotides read TGCAGCGGGGGACAGGGATCGGCGTATGGCTACACCTTC.

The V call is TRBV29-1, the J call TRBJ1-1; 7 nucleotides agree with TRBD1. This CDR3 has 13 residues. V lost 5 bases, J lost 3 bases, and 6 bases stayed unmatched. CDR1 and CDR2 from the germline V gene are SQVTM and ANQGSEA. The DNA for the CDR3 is TGCAGCGTTAAACAGGGGACTGACACTGAAGCTTTCTTT. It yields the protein CSVKQGTDTEAFF.

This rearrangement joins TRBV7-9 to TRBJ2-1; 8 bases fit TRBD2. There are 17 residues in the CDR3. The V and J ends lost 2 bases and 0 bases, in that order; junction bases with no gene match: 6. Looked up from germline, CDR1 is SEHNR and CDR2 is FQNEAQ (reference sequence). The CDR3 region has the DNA TGTGCCAGCAGCTTAAAGGGCGGGGGGATCTCCTACAATGAGCAGTTCTTC. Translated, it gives CASSLKGGGISYNEQFF.

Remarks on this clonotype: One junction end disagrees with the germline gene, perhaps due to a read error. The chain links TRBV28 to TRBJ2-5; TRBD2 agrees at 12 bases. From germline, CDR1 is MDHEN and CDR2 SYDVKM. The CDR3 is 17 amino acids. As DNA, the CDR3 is TGTACCAGCAGTTCACCCCTGACTAGCGGGAGCCCTGGGACCCAGTACTTC. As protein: CTSSSPLTSGSPGTQYF.

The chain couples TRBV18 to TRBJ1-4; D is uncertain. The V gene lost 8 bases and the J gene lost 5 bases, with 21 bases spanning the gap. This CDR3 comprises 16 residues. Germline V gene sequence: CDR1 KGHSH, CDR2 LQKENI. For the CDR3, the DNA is TGTGCCAGCCCACTCACGGAAGGCCTGAGGAATGAAAAACTGTTTTTT. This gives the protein CASPLTEGLRNEKLFF.

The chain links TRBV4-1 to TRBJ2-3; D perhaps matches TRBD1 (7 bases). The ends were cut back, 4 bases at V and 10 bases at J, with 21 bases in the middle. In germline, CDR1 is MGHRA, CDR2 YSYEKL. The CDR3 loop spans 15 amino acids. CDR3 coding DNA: TGCGCCAGCAGCCCCTCAGGGGGGCAGGGGGTACCGCAGTATTTT. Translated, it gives CASSPSGGQGVPQYF.

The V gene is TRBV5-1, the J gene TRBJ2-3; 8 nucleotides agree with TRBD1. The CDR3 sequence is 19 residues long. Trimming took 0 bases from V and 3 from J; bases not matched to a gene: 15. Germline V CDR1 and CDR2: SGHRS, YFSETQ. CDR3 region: CASSLGATRGQGRTDTQYF. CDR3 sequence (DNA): TGCGCCAGCAGCTTGGGGGCCACAAGAGGACAGGGAAGAACAGATACGCAGTATTTT.

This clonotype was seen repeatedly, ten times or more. The CDR3 sequence is CASSLSGVRGSEQYF. CDR3 nucleotides: TGTGCCAGCAGCTTATCAGGGGTGCGGGGAAGTGAGCAGTACTTC. The chain joins TRBV7-9 to TRBJ2-7; D assignment may be TRBD1 or TRBD2 (6 bases each). Germline values: CDR1 SEHNR, CDR2 FQNEAQ (reference sequence). The CDR3 length is 15 residues. Trimming stripped 2 bases from V and 7 bases from J, with 18 bases between. The full variable domain, with the rest looked up from reference TRBV7-9 and TRBJ2-7, is DTGVSQNPRHKITKRGQNVTFRCDPISEHNRLYWYRQTLGQGPEFLTYFQNEAQLEKSRLLSDRFSAERPKGSFSTLEIQRTEQGDSAMYLCASSLSGVRGSEQYFGPGTRLTVT.

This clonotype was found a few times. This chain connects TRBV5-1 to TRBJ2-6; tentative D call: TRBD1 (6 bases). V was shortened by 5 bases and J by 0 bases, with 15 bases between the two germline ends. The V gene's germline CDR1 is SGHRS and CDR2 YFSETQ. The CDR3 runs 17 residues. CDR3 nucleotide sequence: TGCGCCAGCAGTCTACCAGGGGAATTCTCTGGGGCCAACGTCCTGACTTTC. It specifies CASSLPGEFSGANVLTF.

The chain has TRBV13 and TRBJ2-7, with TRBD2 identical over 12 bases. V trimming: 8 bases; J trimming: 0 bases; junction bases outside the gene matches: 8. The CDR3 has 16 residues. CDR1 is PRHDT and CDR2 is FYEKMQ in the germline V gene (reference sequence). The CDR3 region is CASGGRLAGVSYEQYF. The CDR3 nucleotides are TGTGCCAGCGGAGGTCGACTAGCGGGAGTCTCCTACGAGCAGTACTTC.

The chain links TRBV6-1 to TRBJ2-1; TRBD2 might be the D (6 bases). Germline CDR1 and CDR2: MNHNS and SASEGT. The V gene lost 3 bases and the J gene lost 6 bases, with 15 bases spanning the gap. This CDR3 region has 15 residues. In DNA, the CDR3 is TGTGCCAGCAGTGATGGGGGGTTCTGGGGCAATGAGCAGTTCTTC. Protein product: CASSDGGFWGNEQFF.

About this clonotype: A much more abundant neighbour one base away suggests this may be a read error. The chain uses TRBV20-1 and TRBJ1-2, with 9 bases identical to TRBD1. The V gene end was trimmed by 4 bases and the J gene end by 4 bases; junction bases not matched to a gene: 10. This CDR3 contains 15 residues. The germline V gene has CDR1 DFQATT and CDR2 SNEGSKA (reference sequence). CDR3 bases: TGCAGTGCTACCAACACAGGGGGCTCTAGCTATGGCTACACCTTC. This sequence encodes CSATNTGGSSYGYTF.

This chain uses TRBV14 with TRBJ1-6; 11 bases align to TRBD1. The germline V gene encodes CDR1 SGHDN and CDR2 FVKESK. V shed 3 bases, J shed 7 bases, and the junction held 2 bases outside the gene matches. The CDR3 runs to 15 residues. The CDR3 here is CASSHRDRGNSPLHF. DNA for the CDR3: TGTGCCAGCAGCCACCGGGACAGGGGGAATTCACCCCTCCACTTT.

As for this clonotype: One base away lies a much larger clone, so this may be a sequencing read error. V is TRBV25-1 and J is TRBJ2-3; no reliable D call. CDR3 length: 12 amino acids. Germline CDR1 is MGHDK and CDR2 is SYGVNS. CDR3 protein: CASRGSTDTPYF. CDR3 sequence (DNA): TGTGCCAGCAGGGGTAGCACAGATACGCCGTATTTT.

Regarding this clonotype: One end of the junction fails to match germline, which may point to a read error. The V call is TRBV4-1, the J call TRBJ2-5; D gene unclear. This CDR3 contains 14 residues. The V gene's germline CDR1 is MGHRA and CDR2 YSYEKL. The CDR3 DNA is TGCACCAGCAGCCAAGCCCCAACTCAAGGAACCCAGTACTTC. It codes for CTSSQAPTQGTQYF.

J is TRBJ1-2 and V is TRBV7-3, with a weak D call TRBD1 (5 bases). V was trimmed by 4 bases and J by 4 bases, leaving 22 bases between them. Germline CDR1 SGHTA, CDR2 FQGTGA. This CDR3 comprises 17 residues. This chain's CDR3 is CASSSLPRGRDSYGYTF. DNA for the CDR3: TGTGCCAGCAGCTCCCTCCCCCGGGGCAGAGATTCCTATGGCTACACCTTC.

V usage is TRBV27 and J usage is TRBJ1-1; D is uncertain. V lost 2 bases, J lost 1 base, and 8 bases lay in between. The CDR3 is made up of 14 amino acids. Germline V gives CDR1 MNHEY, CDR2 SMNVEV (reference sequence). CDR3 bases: TGTGCCAGCAGTTTACGGGAGGAGAACACTGAAGCTTTCTTT. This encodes CASSLREENTEAFF.

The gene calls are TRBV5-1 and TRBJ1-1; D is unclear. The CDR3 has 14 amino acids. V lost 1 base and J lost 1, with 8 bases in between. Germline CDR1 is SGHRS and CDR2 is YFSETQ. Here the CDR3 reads CASSLSSANTEAFF. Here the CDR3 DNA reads TGCGCCAGCAGCTTGAGTTCCGCGAACACTGAAGCTTTCTTT.

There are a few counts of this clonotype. The CDR3 protein is CSARDPEGAPNTGELFF. The CDR3 DNA follows: TGCAGTGCTAGAGATCCCGAGGGGGCACCGAACACCGGGGAGCTGTTTTTT. The rearrangement uses TRBV20-1 and TRBJ2-2; 7 bases are a match to TRBD1. The CDR3 has 17 amino acids. Looked up from germline, CDR1 is DFQATT and CDR2 is SNEGSKA (reference sequence). Losses at the gene ends were 0 bases for V and 0 bases for J; bases not matched to a gene: 7.

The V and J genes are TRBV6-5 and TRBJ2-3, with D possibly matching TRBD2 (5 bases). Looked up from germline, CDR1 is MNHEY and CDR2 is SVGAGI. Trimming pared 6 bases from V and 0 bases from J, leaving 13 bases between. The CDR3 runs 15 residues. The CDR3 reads CASSFGLQSTDTQYF. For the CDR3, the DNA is TGTGCCAGCAGCTTCGGACTGCAAAGCACAGATACGCAGTATTTT.

CDR3 protein: CSASLGIYNEQFF. CDR3 DNA: TGCAGTGCTAGTTTGGGGATTTACAATGAGCAGTTCTTC. V usage is TRBV20-1 and J usage is TRBJ2-1; D unclear. Germline V gene data show CDR1 as DFQATT and CDR2 as SNEGSKA (reference sequence). The ends were cut back, 3 bases at V and 4 bases at J, with 10 bases in the middle. There are 13 residues in the CDR3.

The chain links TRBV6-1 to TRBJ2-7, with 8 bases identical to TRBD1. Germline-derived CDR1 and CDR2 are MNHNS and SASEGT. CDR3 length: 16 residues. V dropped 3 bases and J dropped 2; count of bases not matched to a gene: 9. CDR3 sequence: CASSDDRGIKAYEQYF. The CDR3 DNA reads TGTGCCAGCAGTGACGACAGGGGTATCAAGGCCTACGAGCAGTACTTC.

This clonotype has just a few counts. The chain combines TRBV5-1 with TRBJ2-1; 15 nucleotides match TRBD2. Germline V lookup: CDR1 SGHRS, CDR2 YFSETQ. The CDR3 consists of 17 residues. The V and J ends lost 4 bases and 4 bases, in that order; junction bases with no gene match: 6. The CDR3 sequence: CASSTVGLAGGYNEQFF. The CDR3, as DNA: TGCGCCAGCAGCACGGTGGGACTAGCGGGGGGATACAATGAGCAGTTCTTC.

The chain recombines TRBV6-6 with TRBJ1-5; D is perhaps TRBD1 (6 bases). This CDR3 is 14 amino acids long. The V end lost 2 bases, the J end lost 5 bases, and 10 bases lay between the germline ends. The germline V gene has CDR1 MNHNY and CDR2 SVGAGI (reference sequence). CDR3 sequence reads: CASSYRGGHQPQHF. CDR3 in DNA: TGTGCCAGCAGTTACCGGGGGGGGCATCAGCCCCAGCATTTT.

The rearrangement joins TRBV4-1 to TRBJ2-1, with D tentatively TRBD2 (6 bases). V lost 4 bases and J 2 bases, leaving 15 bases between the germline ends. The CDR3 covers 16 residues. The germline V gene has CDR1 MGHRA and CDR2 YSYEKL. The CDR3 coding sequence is TGCGCCAGCAGCCCCCGTCGGGGAGGACCCTACAATGAGCAGTTCTTC. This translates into CASSPRRGGPYNEQFF.

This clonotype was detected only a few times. CDR3: CSAPAGTSGYNEQFF. Written as DNA, the CDR3 is TGCAGTGCCCCTGCCGGGACTAGCGGCTACAATGAGCAGTTCTTC. J is TRBJ2-1 and V is TRBV20-1; 11 nucleotides line up with TRBD2. After removal of 6 bases from V and 3 bases from J, the junction contained 7 bases not matched to a gene. From germline, CDR1 is DFQATT and CDR2 SNEGSKA (reference sequence). The CDR3 has 15 amino acids.

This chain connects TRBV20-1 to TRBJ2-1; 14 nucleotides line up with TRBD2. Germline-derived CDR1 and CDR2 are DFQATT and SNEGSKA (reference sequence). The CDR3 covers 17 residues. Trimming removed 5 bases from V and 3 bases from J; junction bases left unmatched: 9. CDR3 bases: TGCAGTGCTCCCTTCCCGACTAGCGGGGGGGGCTACAATGAGCAGTTCTTC. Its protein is CSAPFPTSGGGYNEQFF.

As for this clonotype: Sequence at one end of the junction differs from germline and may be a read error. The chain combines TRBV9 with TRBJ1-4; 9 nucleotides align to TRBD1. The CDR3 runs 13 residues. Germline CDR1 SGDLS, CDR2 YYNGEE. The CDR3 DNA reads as TGTGCCAGCAGCGACCGACAGGGGGAAAAGCTGTTTTTT. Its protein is CASSDRQGEKLFF.

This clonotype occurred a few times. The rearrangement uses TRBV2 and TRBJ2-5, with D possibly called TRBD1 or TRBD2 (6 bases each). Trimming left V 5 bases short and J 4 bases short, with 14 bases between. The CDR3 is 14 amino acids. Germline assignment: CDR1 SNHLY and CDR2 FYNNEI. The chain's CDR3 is CASSRDTSPETQYF. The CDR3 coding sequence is TGTGCCAGCAGTCGGGACACTAGCCCAGAGACCCAGTACTTC.

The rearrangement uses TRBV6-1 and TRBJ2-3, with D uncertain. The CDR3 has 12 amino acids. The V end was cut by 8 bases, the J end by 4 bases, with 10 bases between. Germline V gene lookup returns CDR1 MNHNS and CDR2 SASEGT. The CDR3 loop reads CASEALPDTQYF. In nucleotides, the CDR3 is TGTGCCAGCGAGGCATTGCCAGATACGCAGTATTTT.